This TCR beta chain derives from a study of cytomegalovirus exposure and HLA in healthy donors. Vbeta (60) and Jbeta (13) primers were used in the PCR. The authors' processing: About 12 million shared chains were among the approximately 80 million unique TCR beta chains that a later analysis counted. Assay: immunoSEQ multiplex PCR; the TCRdb copy retains only in-frame clones and omits some. The V and J calls and clone size were taken over from that table, and D and trimming were inferred from the DNA. The sample's table shows some 200,000 clones. To note about this clone: The antigen is not known.

CDR1 and CDR2 (germline): SGHRS, YFSETQ. The CDR3 contains 13 residues. V gave up 2 bases and J gave up 8 bases, with 13 bases separating them. Study outcomes and limitations: Later analysis associated a missense DCLRE1C variant with TCR beta V- and J-gene trimming. Several of the most significant clusters were apparently associated with common viral pathogens in a later analysis.

The TCR sequence derives from a young man in good health and CMV-seronegative. Sample: PBMCs. The genes are TRBV5-1 and TRBJ1-2, with D perhaps TRBD1 (6 bases). The CDR3 region has the DNA TGCGCCAGCAGCTTCCAGGGGAGCGACGGCTACACCTTC. Translation: CASSFQGSDGYTF.